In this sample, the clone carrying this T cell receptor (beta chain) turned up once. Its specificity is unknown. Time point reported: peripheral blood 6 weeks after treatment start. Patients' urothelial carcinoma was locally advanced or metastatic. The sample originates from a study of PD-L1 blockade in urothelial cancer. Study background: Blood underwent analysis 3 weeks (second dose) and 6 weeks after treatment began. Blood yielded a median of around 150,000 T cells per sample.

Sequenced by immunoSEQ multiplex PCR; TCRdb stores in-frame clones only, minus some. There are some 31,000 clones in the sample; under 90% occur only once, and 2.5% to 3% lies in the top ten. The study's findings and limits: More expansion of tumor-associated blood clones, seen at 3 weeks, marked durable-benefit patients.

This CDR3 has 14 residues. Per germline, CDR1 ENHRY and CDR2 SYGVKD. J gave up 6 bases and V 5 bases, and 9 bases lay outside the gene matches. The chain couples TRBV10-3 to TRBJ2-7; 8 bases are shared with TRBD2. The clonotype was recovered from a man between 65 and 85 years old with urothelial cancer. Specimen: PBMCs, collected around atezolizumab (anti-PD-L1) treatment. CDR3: CAISPGTRMLEQYF. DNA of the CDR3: TGTGCCATCAGTCCCGGGACTAGAATGCTCGAGCAGTACTTC.